What follows are 22 T cell receptor beta chains derived from one specimen sequenced in a study of graft-versus-host responses after intestinal transplantation. Clones were read by immunoSEQ multiplex PCR, and TCRdb kept only the in-frame ones, dropping some. The top ten hold 7.6% of the sample, which has approximately 85,000 clones, 80% to 95% seen once. Which antigens these TCRs recognize remains unknown. Sequenced here: unstimulated CD8+ T cells sorted from spleen or lymph node cells, sampled before transplant. The source of these receptors is a human donor who was the organ donor for an intestinal transplant.

The chain links TRBV2 to TRBJ1-2, with D tentatively TRBD1 (5 bases). CDR3 length: 12 amino acids. V lost 4 bases and J lost 12, with 15 bases in between. Germline CDR1 reads SNHLY; CDR2 reads FYNNEI. CDR3 loop: CASSGDLDFNTF. The CDR3 nucleotides read TGTGCCAGCAGTGGGGACCTGGACTTCAACACCTTC.

The genes are TRBV11-3 and TRBJ2-5, with a weak D call TRBD2 (6 bases). CDR1 is SGHNT and CDR2 is YENEEA in the germline V gene. V dropped 8 bases and J dropped 5 bases, with 24 bases sitting between them. The CDR3 has 16 residues. The CDR3 DNA is TGTGCCAGCCGCCGTCGGGGTAGCGGACCAGGGGAGACCCAGTACTTC. It yields the protein CASRRRGSGPGETQYF.

This clone was seen a few times. The chain links TRBV5-4 to TRBJ1-2, with no clear D. The CDR3 is 13 residues long. V was trimmed by 0 bases and J by 8 bases, leaving 11 bases between them. CDR1 is SGHNT and CDR2 is YYREEE in the germline V gene (reference sequence). DNA for the CDR3: TGTGCCAGCAGCTTGGGGGAGGGCGGGGGCTACACCTTC. This encodes CASSLGEGGGYTF.

The genes are TRBV28 and TRBJ2-3; TRBD1 matches 10 bases. Germline V lookup: CDR1 MDHEN, CDR2 SYDVKM. The length of the CDR3 is 19 residues. With 1 base clipped from V and 3 bases from J, the junction kept 13 bases outside the gene matches. CDR3 in amino acids: CASSLFVGPGTGVTDTQYF. Here the CDR3 DNA reads TGTGCCAGCAGTTTATTCGTTGGGCCCGGGACAGGGGTTACAGATACGCAGTATTTT.

The CDR3 coding sequence is TGTGCCAGCAGTGTCTTCGGGGGAGCGGAGACCGGGGAGCTGTTTTTT. This sequence encodes CASSVFGGAETGELFF. V gene TRBV6-6 combines with J gene TRBJ2-2, with D possibly being TRBD2 (6 bases). CDR1 is MNHNY, CDR2 SVGAGI, per germline (reference sequence). V was shortened by 5 bases and J by 5 bases, with 18 bases between the two germline ends. The CDR3 loop spans 16 amino acids.

This chain connects TRBV7-2 to TRBJ2-1; 7 bases map to TRBD2. Germline assignment: CDR1 SGHTA and CDR2 FQGNSA. There are 14 residues in the CDR3. V lost 2 bases to trimming and J lost 3 bases; unmatched junction nucleotides: 1. The CDR3 here is CASSLWGGYNEQFF. The CDR3 region has the DNA TGTGCCAGCAGCTTATGGGGGGGCTACAATGAGCAGTTCTTC.

V usage is TRBV6-5 and J usage is TRBJ2-1; no clear D. Trimming left V 10 bases short and J 0 bases short, with 4 bases between. Per germline, CDR1 MNHEY and CDR2 SVGAGI. This CDR3 comprises 11 residues. For the CDR3, the DNA is TGTGCCATCCCCTCCTACAATGAGCAGTTCTTC. It yields the protein CAIPSYNEQFF.

This chain connects TRBV15 to TRBJ2-1; TRBD1 agrees at 7 bases. Germline assignment: CDR1 LNHNV and CDR2 YYDKDF (reference sequence). The CDR3 is 15 amino acids. Germline trimming cut 5 bases from V and 7 bases from J; bases unmatched to any gene: 11. The CDR3 DNA is TGTGCCACCAGCCCATACATGGACAGGCTTAATGAGCAGTTCTTC. Its protein is CATSPYMDRLNEQFF.

V and J are TRBV11-2 and TRBJ2-3, with a possible D match to TRBD1 (6 bases). Trimming shortened V by 4 bases and J by 2 bases, and 19 bases separated the two germline ends. The CDR3 sequence is 17 residues long. Germline CDR1 SGHAT, CDR2 FQNNGV. The CDR3 DNA reads TGTGCCAGCAGCTACCCAACCCGGACAGCGCCCACAGATACGCAGTATTTT. It codes for CASSYPTRTAPTDTQYF.

Only a few counts were recorded for this clone. The gene calls are TRBV6-5 and TRBJ1-1, with D possibly being TRBD1 (6 bases). The germline gives CDR1 MNHEY, CDR2 SVGAGI. This CDR3 comprises 13 residues. The V end lost 6 bases, the J end lost 6 bases, and 14 bases lay between the germline ends. As DNA, the CDR3 is TGTGCCAGCAGCCCCCAGGGGAGGGCTGAAGCTTTCTTT. Amino acids: CASSPQGRAEAFF.

V usage is TRBV15 and J usage is TRBJ2-1; D assignment may be TRBD1 or TRBD2 (6 bases each). This CDR3 contains 16 residues. Trimming pared 0 bases from V and 6 bases from J, leaving 15 bases between. CDR1 and CDR2 from the germline V gene are LNHNV and YYDKDF (reference sequence). CDR3 amino acids: CATSRDQEGVGNEQFF. CDR3 nucleotide sequence: TGTGCCACCAGCAGAGACCAGGAGGGGGTAGGCAATGAGCAGTTCTTC.

This clone was detected once. The chain employs TRBV12-5 and TRBJ2-7, with TRBD1 matching 7 bases. The ends lost 4 bases at V and 7 bases at J; junction bases unmatched: 13. Looked up from germline, CDR1 is LGHNT and CDR2 is FRNRAP. CDR3 size: 15 residues. CDR3 residues: CASGSVERGRVEQYF. CDR3 nucleotides: TGTGCTAGTGGTTCCGTGGAGAGGGGGCGGGTTGAGCAGTACTTC. The complete variable domain, with remaining parts taken from reference TRBV12-5 and TRBJ2-7, reads DARVTQTPRHKVTEMGQEVTMRCQPILGHNTVFWYRQTMMQGLELLAYFRNRAPLDDSGMPKDRFSAEMPDATLATLKIQPSEPRDSAVYFCASGSVERGRVEQYFGPGTRLTVT.

The chain combines TRBV10-1 with TRBJ1-1, with D possibly TRBD1 on 5 matching bases. The CDR3 runs to 13 residues. CDR1 is WNHNN, CDR2 SYGVQD, per germline (reference sequence). V shed 5 bases and J shed 1 base, with 8 bases lying between them. This chain's CDR3 is CASSQGWNTEAFF. DNA for the CDR3: TGCGCCAGCAGTCAGGGATGGAACACTGAAGCTTTCTTT.

This chain links TRBV6-1 with TRBJ1-1, with 8 bases identical to TRBD1. This CDR3 comprises 15 residues. Germline CDR1 and CDR2: MNHNS and SASEGT. V was pared by 4 bases and J by 4 bases, with 8 bases of the junction left unmatched. The CDR3 spells CASSVGTGRGTEAFF. The CDR3 DNA reads as TGTGCCAGCAGTGTGGGGACAGGCCGCGGCACTGAAGCTTTCTTT.

This clone was seen only once. The gene calls are TRBV4-1 and TRBJ2-3, with D tentatively TRBD1 or TRBD2 (6 bases each). Per the germline V gene, CDR1 is MGHRA and CDR2 is YSYEKL. The length of the CDR3 is 15 residues. With 4 bases removed from V and 1 base from J, the gap between germline ends came to 12 bases. The CDR3 is CASSRGALGTDTQYF. CDR3 nucleotides: TGCGCCAGCAGCCGGGGGGCTTTGGGCACAGATACGCAGTATTTT.

The rearrangement joins TRBV4-1 to TRBJ1-3, with D unclear. This CDR3 region has 16 residues. V was clipped by 3 bases and J by 0 bases, with 12 bases between them. Germline CDR1 is MGHRA and CDR2 is YSYEKL. CDR3 sequence: CASSHTPRASGNTIYF. The CDR3 nucleotides are TGCGCCAGCAGCCATACACCGCGGGCCTCTGGAAACACCATATATTTT.

The chain uses TRBV13 and TRBJ2-7; D ambiguous. With 4 bases removed from V and 1 base from J, the gap between germline ends came to 11 bases. The CDR3 contains 14 residues. Looked up from germline, CDR1 is PRHDT and CDR2 is FYEKMQ (reference sequence). This chain's CDR3 is CASSSRALSYEQYF. The CDR3 DNA is TGTGCCAGCAGCTCCCGGGCCCTTTCCTACGAGCAGTACTTC.

There are a few counts of this clone. The chain employs TRBV4-1 and TRBJ1-2; 12 bases line up with TRBD1. The V gene's germline CDR1 is MGHRA and CDR2 YSYEKL. The CDR3 length is 15 residues. Unmatched junction bases numbered 4, after V lost 4 bases and J lost 4 bases. The CDR3 region has the DNA TGCGCCAGCAGCCCGGGACAGGGGGCCTCCTATGGCTACACCTTC. Encoded protein: CASSPGQGASYGYTF.

This chain uses TRBV11-2 with TRBJ1-5; D unclear. The CDR3 totals 13 residues. Trimming cost V 1 base and J 7 bases, with 8 bases left between them. From germline, CDR1 is SGHAT and CDR2 FQNNGV. CDR3 loop: CASSLGFGQPQHF. The CDR3 nucleotides are TGTGCCAGCAGCTTAGGGTTTGGGCAGCCCCAGCATTTT. The variable domain in full, completed from reference TRBV11-2 and TRBJ1-5, reads EAGVAQSPRYKIIEKRQSVAFWCNPISGHATLYWYQQILGQGPKLLIQFQNNGVVDDSQLPKDRFSAERLKGVDSTLKIQPAKLEDSAVYLCASSLGFGQPQHFGDGTRLSIL.

The chain has TRBV19 and TRBJ2-2; 8 bases are shared with TRBD2. The CDR3 spans 14 residues. Germline V lookup: CDR1 LNHDA, CDR2 SQIVND (reference sequence). V gave up 5 bases and J gave up 6 bases; unmatched junction bases: 5. CDR3 sequence: CASSPGGSAGELFF. CDR3 coding DNA: TGTGCCAGTAGTCCGGGAGGGTCGGCCGGGGAGCTGTTTTTT.

This rearrangement joins TRBV28 to TRBJ2-7, with 8 nucleotides matching TRBD1. The ends lost 6 bases at V and 2 bases at J; junction bases unmatched: 9. Germline CDR1 and CDR2: MDHEN and SYDVKM. The CDR3 runs to 15 residues. The DNA for the CDR3 is TGTGCCAGCAGCCTCGGGACAGGCCTAACCTACGAGCAGTACTTC. Its protein product is CASSLGTGLTYEQYF.

V usage is TRBV10-1 and J usage is TRBJ2-1; 8 nucleotides line up with TRBD1. There are 14 residues in the CDR3. V lost 6 bases to trimming and J lost 2 bases; unmatched junction nucleotides: 3. Germline-derived CDR1 and CDR2 are WNHNN and SYGVQD (reference sequence). As DNA, the CDR3 is TGCGCCAGCAGCTTGACAGGGGCCTACAATGAGCAGTTCTTC. Residues: CASSLTGAYNEQFF.